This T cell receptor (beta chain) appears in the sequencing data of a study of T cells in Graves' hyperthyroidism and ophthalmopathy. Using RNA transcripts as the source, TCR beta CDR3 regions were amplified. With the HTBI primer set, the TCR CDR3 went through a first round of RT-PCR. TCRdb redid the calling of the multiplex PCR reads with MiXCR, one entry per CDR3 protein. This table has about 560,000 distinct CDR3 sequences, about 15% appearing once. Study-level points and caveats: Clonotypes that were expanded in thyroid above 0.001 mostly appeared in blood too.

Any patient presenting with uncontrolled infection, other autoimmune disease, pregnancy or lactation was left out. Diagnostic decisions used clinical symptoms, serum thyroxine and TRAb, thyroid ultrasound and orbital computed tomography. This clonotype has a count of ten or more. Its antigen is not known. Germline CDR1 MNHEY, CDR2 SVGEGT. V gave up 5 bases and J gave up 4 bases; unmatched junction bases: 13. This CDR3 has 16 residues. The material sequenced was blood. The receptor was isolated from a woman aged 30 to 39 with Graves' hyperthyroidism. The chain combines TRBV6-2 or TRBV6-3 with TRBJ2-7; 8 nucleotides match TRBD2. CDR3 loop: CASSDTTSGIFYEQYF. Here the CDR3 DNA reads TGTGCCAGCAGTGATACTACTAGCGGTATTTTTTACGAGCAGTACTTC.